The clone carrying this T cell receptor beta chain was observed a handful of times. Its matching antigen is unknown. These data come from a study of CD8+ T cells in alopecia areata. This sample's treatment: oral pan-JAK inhibitor, 5-10 mg twice daily. Germline loops: CDR1 LNHDA, CDR2 SQIVND (reference sequence). Unmatched junction bases numbered 7, after V lost 7 bases and J lost 6 bases. The CDR3 covers 14 residues. Study outcomes and limitations: Among the top 100, expanded CD8+ clones, as well as scalp clonality, were significantly decreased by tofacitinib.

cDNA reverse transcribed from extracted RNA served as the sequencing template. Sequenced by immunoSEQ multiplex PCR; TCRdb stores in-frame clones only, minus some. The repertoire holds about 210,000 clones, with under 75% as singletons. V usage is TRBV19 and J usage is TRBJ1-5; 9 nucleotides align to TRBD1. This sequence was found in a human donor with alopecia areata. The sequences come from CD4+ T cells sorted from blood, collected at week 4, from a patient treated with tofacitinib. Here the CDR3 DNA reads TGTGCCAGTACCCCGGGACAGGGTTCTCAGCCCCAGCATTTT. Amino acid sequence: CASTPGQGSQPQHF.